These 32 T cell receptor beta chains were sequenced from one sample in a study of CD8 T cells in Susac syndrome. It was with random hexamers that about 0.45 to 1 ug RNA was reverse transcribed. Each CDR3 protein gets one entry after TCRdb re-called the immunoSEQ multiplex PCR reads with MiXCR. Altogether roughly 120,000 distinct CDR3 sequences are present, 85% to 95% being singletons, with the ten largest covering over 0.3%. Source material: CD8+ T cells from PBMCs. The receptors stem from a human donor with multiple sclerosis.

The chain uses TRBV21-1 and TRBJ2-7; no check of the table's D call, TRBD1, against the DNA was made. TRBV21-1 counts as a pseudogene. The CDR3 extends over 13 amino acids. DNA of the CDR3: TGTGCCAGCAGCAAAGGGGACACCTACGAGCAGTACTTC. As protein: CASSKGDTYEQYF.

The J gene is TRBJ2-5, the V gene TRBV7-9, with D unclear. Germline V gene lookup returns CDR1 SEHNR and CDR2 FQNEAQ (reference sequence). The CDR3 length is 13 residues. Trimming pared 2 bases from V and 3 bases from J, leaving 7 bases between. CDR3 in amino acids: CASSLRQKETQYF. In DNA form, the CDR3 reads TGTGCCAGCAGCTTACGTCAGAAAGAGACCCAGTACTTC.

The rearrangement joins TRBV12-3 or TRBV12-4 to TRBJ2-7, with D possibly TRBD2 on 6 matching bases. V dropped 8 bases and J dropped 1 base, with 15 bases sitting between them. This CDR3 has 14 residues. CDR3 sequence: CASRRALKSYEQYF. CDR3 nucleotide sequence: TGTGCCAGCCGGAGGGCCCTCAAGTCCTACGAGCAGTACTTC.

This rearrangement joins TRBV2 to TRBJ2-1; D not resolved. This CDR3 is 14 amino acids long. Deletions cut 7 bases from V and 4 bases from J, with 14 bases between. The V gene's germline CDR1 is SNHLY and CDR2 FYNNEI. For the CDR3, the DNA is TGTGCCAGCACCTCGAAGGTCGGGTACAATGAGCAGTTCTTC. Protein product: CASTSKVGYNEQFF.

This chain links TRBV30 with TRBJ1-1; D is undetermined. CDR3 length: 15 residues. CDR1 is GTSNPN, CDR2 SVGIG, per germline (reference sequence). Trimming removed 0 bases at V and 0 bases at J, with 11 bases between. The CDR3, as DNA: TGTGCCTGGAGTGTACGTTTACGGTTGAACACTGAAGCTTTCTTT. It is translated as CAWSVRLRLNTEAFF. Full variable domain (remainder filled in from reference TRBV30 and TRBJ1-1): SQTIHQWPATLVQPVGSPLSLECTVEGTSNPNLYWYRQAAGRGLQLLFYSVGIGQISSEVPQNLSASRPQDRQFILSSKKLLLSDSGFYLCAWSVRLRLNTEAFFGQGTRLTVV.

The table lists this clonotype with a count of one. The V call is TRBV12-3 or TRBV12-4, the J call TRBJ1-2; 9 nucleotides agree with TRBD1. With V trimmed by 5 bases and J by 2 bases, 6 bases remained unmatched. This CDR3 comprises 15 residues. CDR3 sequence: CASSNRGRRNYGYTF. The CDR3 region has the DNA TGTGCCAGCAGTAACAGGGGGCGGAGGAACTATGGCTACACCTTC.

The V call is TRBV12-3 or TRBV12-4, the J call TRBJ1-5, with a weak D call TRBD1 (5 bases). The CDR3 has 14 amino acids. V was trimmed by 6 bases and J by 5 bases, leaving 14 bases between them. This chain's CDR3 is CASSRPGGDQPQHF. The CDR3 nucleotides read TGTGCCAGCAGCCGCCCCGGGGGGGATCAGCCCCAGCATTTT.

V gene TRBV13 combines with J gene TRBJ2-7; the D gene is possibly TRBD1 (5 bases). Germline V gene sequence: CDR1 PRHDT, CDR2 FYEKMQ (reference sequence). V lost 5 bases to trimming and J lost 0 bases, with 14 bases between them. The CDR3 consists of 15 residues. The CDR3 here is CASSPGQKSSYEQYV. The CDR3 coding sequence is TGTGCCAGCAGCCCCGGACAAAAGAGCTCCTACGAGCAGTACGTC.

The V and J genes are TRBV23-1 and TRBJ1-5; TRBD1 aligns across 8 bases. TRBV23-1 is recorded as an ORF, its role being uncertain. V lost 6 bases to trimming and J lost 1 base; unmatched junction nucleotides: 8. CDR3 length: 16 amino acids. The CDR3 sequence is CASRHTGGWSNQPQHF. Written as DNA, the CDR3 is TGCGCCAGCAGACACACAGGGGGGTGGAGCAATCAGCCCCAGCATTTT.

This chain joins TRBV19 and TRBJ2-7, with TRBD2 matching over 13 bases. CDR1 is LNHDA, CDR2 SQIVND, per germline (reference sequence). The CDR3 spans 15 residues. Unmatched junction bases numbered 5, after V lost 5 bases and J lost 4 bases. The CDR3 sequence is CASSAGLAGTYEQYF. DNA of the CDR3: TGTGCCAGTAGTGCGGGACTAGCGGGGACTTACGAGCAGTACTTC.

The rearrangement uses TRBV27 and TRBJ1-2; D gene ambiguous. Germline V gene data show CDR1 as MNHEY and CDR2 as SMNVEV (reference sequence). V was cut by 2 bases and J by 6 bases, with 10 bases left in between. The CDR3 runs 13 residues. DNA of the CDR3: TGTGCCAGCAGTTTAAGACATTCGGATGGCTACACCTTC. The encoded protein is CASSLRHSDGYTF.

The chain combines TRBV4-2 with TRBJ1-1; D perhaps matches TRBD1 (5 bases). The CDR3 extends over 14 amino acids. V lost 3 bases to trimming and J lost 1 base, with 9 bases between them. CDR1 and CDR2 from the germline V gene are LGHNA and YNFKEQ. CDR3 coding DNA: TGTGCCAGCAGCCATTCTACAGGGAACACTGAAGCTTTCTTT. Protein product: CASSHSTGNTEAFF.

V and J are TRBV12-5 and TRBJ2-7; no reliable D call. The V and J ends lost 1 base and 6 bases respectively, with 4 bases between them. The CDR3 is 11 residues long. Germline CDR1 is LGHNT and CDR2 is FRNRAP. CDR3 loop: CASGLDPEQYF. CDR3 nucleotides: TGTGCTAGTGGTTTGGATCCCGAGCAGTACTTC. Complete variable domain (other parts from reference TRBV12-5 and TRBJ2-7): DARVTQTPRHKVTEMGQEVTMRCQPILGHNTVFWYRQTMMQGLELLAYFRNRAPLDDSGMPKDRFSAEMPDATLATLKIQPSEPRDSAVYFCASGLDPEQYFGPGTRLTVT.

The genes are TRBV30 and TRBJ1-1; D is unclear. Trimming left V 4 bases short and J 7 bases short, with 10 bases between. The CDR3 is made up of 11 amino acids. Germline CDR1 is GTSNPN and CDR2 is SVGIG (reference sequence). The CDR3 region is CAWNKYGEAFF. The CDR3 coding sequence is TGTGCCTGGAATAAGTACGGTGAAGCTTTCTTT.

V usage is TRBV7-9 and J usage is TRBJ1-3; the D is unclear. CDR1 SEHNR and CDR2 FQNEAQ come from the germline V gene (reference sequence). Between the trimmed V and J ends, which lost 4 bases and 0 bases, there was a span of 13 bases. This CDR3 spans 16 amino acids. The CDR3 spells CASSSFHGSSGNTIYF. The CDR3 nucleotides are TGTGCCAGCAGCTCGTTTCATGGCAGCTCTGGAAACACCATATATTTT.

The V call is TRBV7-8, the J call TRBJ1-5, with D unresolved. Per germline, CDR1 SGHVS and CDR2 FQNEAQ. The CDR3 spans 14 residues. The ends were cut back, 1 base at V and 7 bases at J, with 11 bases in the middle. The CDR3 here is CASSLGPRRQPQHF. DNA for the CDR3: TGTGCCAGCAGCTTAGGACCCCGCCGGCAGCCCCAGCATTTT.

The gene calls are TRBV2 and TRBJ2-3; weak D call: TRBD1 (5 bases). The CDR3 loop spans 15 amino acids. Trimming shortened V by 6 bases and J by 0 bases, and 13 bases separated the two germline ends. The germline gives CDR1 SNHLY, CDR2 FYNNEI. The CDR3 loop is CASSPFPGSTDTQYF. In DNA, the CDR3 is TGTGCCAGCAGCCCATTCCCAGGGAGCACAGATACGCAGTATTTT.

V usage is TRBV9 and J usage is TRBJ2-2; D ambiguous. The CDR3 is 12 residues long. With 7 bases removed from V and 5 bases from J, the gap between germline ends came to 9 bases. CDR1 SGDLS and CDR2 YYNGEE come from the germline V gene. The CDR3 loop is CASLGGTGELFF. CDR3 in DNA: TGTGCCAGCCTCGGCGGAACCGGGGAGCTGTTTTTT.

This clonotype appeared a single time. V gene TRBV4-1 combines with J gene TRBJ2-7; 10 bases match TRBD2. The germline V gene has CDR1 MGHRA and CDR2 YSYEKL. The CDR3 has 15 residues. V lost 4 bases and J lost 4; bases outside the gene matches: 7. CDR3 sequence (DNA): TGCGCCAGCAGCCTTAGGACTAGCGGCCTTTACGAGCAGTACGTC. Protein product: CASSLRTSGLYEQYV.

This clonotype was seen a single time. V is TRBV27 and J is TRBJ2-5, with TRBD1 matching over 7 bases. V was clipped by 4 bases and J by 7 bases; unmatched bases: 12. Germline V gene sequence: CDR1 MNHEY, CDR2 SMNVEV (reference sequence). CDR3 length: 15 amino acids. CDR3: CASSSGQVPSGTQYF. The DNA for the CDR3 is TGTGCCAGCAGTTCCGGACAGGTCCCTTCGGGGACCCAGTACTTC.

The chain links TRBV5-1 to TRBJ2-1, with D possibly being TRBD1 or TRBD2 (5 bases each). Germline CDR1 is SGHRS and CDR2 is YFSETQ. The V gene lost 2 bases and the J gene lost 10 bases, with 13 bases spanning the gap. This CDR3 has 13 amino acids. CDR3 sequence reads: CASSFGGPPEQFF. The DNA of the CDR3 is TGCGCCAGCAGCTTTGGGGGACCACCGGAGCAGTTCTTC.

The gene calls are TRBV20-1 and TRBJ2-7; 8 bases fit TRBD2. Germline V gives CDR1 DFQATT, CDR2 SNEGSKA (reference sequence). V lost 0 bases to trimming and J lost 0 bases; unmatched junction nucleotides: 10. CDR3 length: 17 amino acids. CDR3 amino acids: CSARDQAGGLLSYEQYF. DNA for the CDR3: TGCAGTGCTAGAGATCAGGCGGGGGGCCTCCTCTCCTACGAGCAGTACTTC.

This sequence joins TRBV27 and TRBJ2-7; TRBD2 might be the D (6 bases). V was shortened by 0 bases and J by 7 bases, with 7 bases between the two germline ends. From germline, CDR1 is MNHEY and CDR2 SMNVEV (reference sequence). The CDR3 extends over 12 amino acids. CDR3 sequence: CASSLSGREQYF. The CDR3 nucleotides are TGTGCCAGCAGTTTATCAGGGAGGGAGCAGTACTTC.

The CDR3 loop reads CASSPAREQETQYF. The CDR3 DNA is TGTGCCAGCAGCCCCGCAAGGGAACAAGAGACCCAGTACTTC. The V and J genes are TRBV3-1 and TRBJ2-5; D uncertain. Germline CDR1 LGHDT, CDR2 YNNKEL (reference sequence). CDR3 length: 14 residues. V was trimmed by 4 bases and J by 2 bases, leaving 11 bases between them.

The chain links TRBV5-6 to TRBJ2-1, with a possible D match to TRBD1 (5 bases). Germline V gene data show CDR1 as SGHDT and CDR2 as YYEEEE. The CDR3 loop spans 14 amino acids. V was shortened by 3 bases and J by 16 bases, with 23 bases between the two germline ends. In nucleotides, the CDR3 is TGTGCCAGCAGCTACCCAACGGACAACTCCCTCTTCTTCTTC. This encodes CASSYPTDNSLFFF.

The chain links TRBV12-3 or TRBV12-4 to TRBJ2-6; TRBD1 agrees at 8 bases. The CDR3 has 16 residues. Trimming cost V 7 bases and J 1 base; bases outside gene matches: 6. CDR3 nucleotides: TGTGCCAGCATAGGGACAGGAAAATCTGGGGCCAACGTCCTGACTTTC. This translates into CASIGTGKSGANVLTF.

The chain links TRBV9 to TRBJ2-7; TRBD1 aligns across 9 bases. The CDR3 has 18 residues. The germline V gene has CDR1 SGDLS and CDR2 YYNGEE. V was clipped by 3 bases and J by 3 bases; unmatched bases: 16. The DNA of the CDR3 is TGTGCCAGCAGCGATCGAAAGGACAGGGGTAGTCCCATCTACGAGCAGTACTTC. The encoded protein is CASSDRKDRGSPIYEQYF. The full variable domain, with the rest looked up from reference TRBV9 and TRBJ2-7, is DSGVTQTPKHLITATGQRVTLRCSPRSGDLSVYWYQQSLDQGLQFLIQYYNGEERAKGNILERFSAQQFPDLHSELNLSSLELGDSALYFCASSDRKDRGSPIYEQYFGPGTRLTVT.

CDR3 region: CATSDLVELFF. DNA for the CDR3: TGTGCCACCAGTGATTTGGTGGAGCTGTTTTTT. V is TRBV24-1 and J is TRBJ2-2; D is unresolved. The V end lost 0 bases, the J end lost 10 bases, and 2 bases lay between the germline ends. Germline values: CDR1 KGHDR, CDR2 SFDVKD. CDR3 length: 11 residues.

V usage is TRBV19 and J usage is TRBJ2-7; no clear D gene. V lost 5 bases to trimming and J lost 0 bases, with 11 bases between them. Per germline, CDR1 LNHDA and CDR2 SQIVND (reference sequence). This CDR3 contains 14 residues. The CDR3 reads CASSWSLSSYEQYF. DNA of the CDR3: TGTGCCAGTAGTTGGAGTCTGAGCTCCTACGAGCAGTACTTC. Filled out from reference TRBV19 and TRBJ2-7, the complete variable domain reads DGGITQSPKYLFRKEGQNVTLSCEQNLNHDAMYWYRQDPGQGLRLIYYSQIVNDFQKGDIAEGYSVSREKKESFPLTVTSAQKNPTAFYLCASSWSLSSYEQYFGPGTRLTVT.

The rearrangement joins TRBV9 to TRBJ2-6, with 10 bases aligning to TRBD2. CDR1 is SGDLS, CDR2 YYNGEE, per germline. The trim removed 3 bases at V and 4 bases at J, leaving 13 bases unmatched. The CDR3 consists of 19 residues. CDR3: CASSAPTSGPPGGANVLTF. Here the CDR3 DNA reads TGTGCCAGCAGCGCCCCGACTAGCGGGCCACCGGGGGGGGCCAACGTCCTGACTTTC.

This clonotype was recorded once. The J gene is TRBJ2-3, the V gene TRBV18; perhaps TRBD2 as D (5 bases). V gave up 3 bases and J gave up 6 bases, with 16 bases separating them. CDR3 length equals 15 residues. Germline lookup yields CDR1 KGHSH and CDR2 LQKENI. CDR3 bases: TGTGCCAGCTCACCGAAGGACCAAAGGAGGGATACGCAGTATTTT. It is translated as CASSPKDQRRDTQYF.

This clonotype was observed a handful of times. The chain employs TRBV27 and TRBJ1-1; D gene uncertain. The CDR3 totals 13 residues. V was trimmed by 2 bases and J by 3 bases, leaving 7 bases between them. CDR1 is MNHEY and CDR2 is SMNVEV in the germline V gene (reference sequence). The chain's CDR3 is CASSLAGYTEAFF. The CDR3 DNA reads as TGTGCCAGCAGTTTAGCAGGTTACACTGAAGCTTTCTTT.